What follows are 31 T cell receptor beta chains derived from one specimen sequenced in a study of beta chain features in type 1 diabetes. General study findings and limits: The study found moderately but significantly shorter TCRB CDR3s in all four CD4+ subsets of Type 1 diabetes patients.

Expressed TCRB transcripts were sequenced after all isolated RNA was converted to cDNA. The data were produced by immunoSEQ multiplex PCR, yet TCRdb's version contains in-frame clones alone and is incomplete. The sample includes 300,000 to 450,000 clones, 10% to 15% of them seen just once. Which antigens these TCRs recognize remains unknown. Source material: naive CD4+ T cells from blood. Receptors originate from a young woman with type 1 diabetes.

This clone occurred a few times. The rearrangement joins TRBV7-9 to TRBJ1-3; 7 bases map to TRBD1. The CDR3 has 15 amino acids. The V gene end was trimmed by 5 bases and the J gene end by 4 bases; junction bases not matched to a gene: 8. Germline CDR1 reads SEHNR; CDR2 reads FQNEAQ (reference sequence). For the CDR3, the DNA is TGTGCCAGCAGCGCCCACAGGGGACCGGGAAACACCATATATTTT. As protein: CASSAHRGPGNTIYF.

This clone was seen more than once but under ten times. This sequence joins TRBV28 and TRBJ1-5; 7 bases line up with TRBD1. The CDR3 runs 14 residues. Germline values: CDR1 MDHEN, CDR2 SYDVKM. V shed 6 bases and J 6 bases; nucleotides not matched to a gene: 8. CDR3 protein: CASSRGTVVQPQHF. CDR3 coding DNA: TGTGCCAGCAGCCGAGGGACAGTGGTTCAGCCCCAGCATTTT.

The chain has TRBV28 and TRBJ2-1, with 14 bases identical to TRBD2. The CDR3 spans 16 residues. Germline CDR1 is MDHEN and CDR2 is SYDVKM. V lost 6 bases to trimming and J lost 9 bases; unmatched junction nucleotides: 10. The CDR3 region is CASRLTGTSGRSEQFF. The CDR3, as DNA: TGTGCCAGCAGGTTAACCGGGACTAGCGGGAGAAGTGAGCAGTTCTTC.

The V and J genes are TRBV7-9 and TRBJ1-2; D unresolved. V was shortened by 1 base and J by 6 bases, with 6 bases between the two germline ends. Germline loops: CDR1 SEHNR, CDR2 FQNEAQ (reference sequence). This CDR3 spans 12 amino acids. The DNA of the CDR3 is TGTGCCAGCAGCTTAGGGGAGGATGGCTACACCTTC. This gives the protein CASSLGEDGYTF. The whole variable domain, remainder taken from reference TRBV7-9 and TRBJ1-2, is DTGVSQNPRHKITKRGQNVTFRCDPISEHNRLYWYRQTLGQGPEFLTYFQNEAQLEKSRLLSDRFSAERPKGSFSTLEIQRTEQGDSAMYLCASSLGEDGYTFGSGTRLTVV.

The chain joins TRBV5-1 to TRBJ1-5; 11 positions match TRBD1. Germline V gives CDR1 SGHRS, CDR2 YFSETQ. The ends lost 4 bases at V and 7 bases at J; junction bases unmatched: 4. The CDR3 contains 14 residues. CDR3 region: CASSPGQGAQPQHF. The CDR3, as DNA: TGCGCCAGCAGCCCAGGACAGGGGGCGCAGCCCCAGCATTTT. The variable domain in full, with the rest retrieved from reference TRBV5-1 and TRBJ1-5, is KAGVTQTPRYLIKTRGQQVTLSCSPISGHRSVSWYQQTPGQGLQFLFEYFSETQRNKGNFPGRFSGRQFSNSRSEMNVSTLELGDSALYLCASSPGQGAQPQHFGDGTRLSIL.

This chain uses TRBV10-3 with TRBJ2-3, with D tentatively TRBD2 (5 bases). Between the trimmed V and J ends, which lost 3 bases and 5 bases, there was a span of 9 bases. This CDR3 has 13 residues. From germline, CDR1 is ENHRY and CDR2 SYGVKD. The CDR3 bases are TGTGCCATCAGTGACGGAGGTGGAGATACGCAGTATTTT. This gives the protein CAISDGGGDTQYF.

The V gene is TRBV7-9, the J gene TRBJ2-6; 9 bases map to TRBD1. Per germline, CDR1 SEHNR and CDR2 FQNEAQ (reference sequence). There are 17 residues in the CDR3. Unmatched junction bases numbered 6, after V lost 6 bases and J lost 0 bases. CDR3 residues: CASSSGTGLSGANVLTF. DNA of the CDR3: TGTGCCAGCAGTTCCGGGACAGGGCTCTCTGGGGCCAACGTCCTGACTTTC.

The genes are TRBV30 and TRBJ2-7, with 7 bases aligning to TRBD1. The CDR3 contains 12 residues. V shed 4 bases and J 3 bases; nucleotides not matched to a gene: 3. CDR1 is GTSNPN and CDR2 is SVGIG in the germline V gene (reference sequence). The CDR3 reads CAWNRQGYEQYF. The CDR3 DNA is TGTGCCTGGAACAGACAGGGCTACGAGCAGTACTTC.

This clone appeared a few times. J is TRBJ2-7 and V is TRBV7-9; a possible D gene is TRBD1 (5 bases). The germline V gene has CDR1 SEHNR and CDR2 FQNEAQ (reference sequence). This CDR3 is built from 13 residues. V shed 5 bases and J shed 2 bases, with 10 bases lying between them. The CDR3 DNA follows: TGTGCCAGCAGCCCAACAGGAGCCTACGAGCAGTACTTC. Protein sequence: CASSPTGAYEQYF.

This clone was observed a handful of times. The CDR3 loop is CASSQRQGARNEQFF. Here the CDR3 DNA reads TGCGCCAGCAGCCAAAGACAGGGGGCGCGGAATGAGCAGTTCTTC. V usage is TRBV5-1 and J usage is TRBJ2-1, with 10 bases matching TRBD1. The trim removed 4 bases at V and 7 bases at J, leaving 8 bases unmatched. Looked up from germline, CDR1 is SGHRS and CDR2 is YFSETQ. This CDR3 is built from 15 residues.

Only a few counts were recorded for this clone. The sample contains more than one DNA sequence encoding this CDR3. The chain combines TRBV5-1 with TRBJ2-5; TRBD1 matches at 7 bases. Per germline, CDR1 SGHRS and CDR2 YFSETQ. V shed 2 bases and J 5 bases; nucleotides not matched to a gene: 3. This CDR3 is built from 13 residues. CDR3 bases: TGCGCCAGCAGCTTAACAGGGGAGGAGACCCAGTACTTC. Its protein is CASSLTGEETQYF.

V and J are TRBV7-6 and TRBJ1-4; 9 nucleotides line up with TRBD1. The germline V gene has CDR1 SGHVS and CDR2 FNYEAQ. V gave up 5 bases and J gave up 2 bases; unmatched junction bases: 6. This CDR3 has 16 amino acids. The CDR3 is CASSPGQGRTNEKLFF. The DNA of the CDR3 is TGTGCCAGCAGCCCGGGACAGGGTAGGACTAATGAAAAACTGTTTTTT.

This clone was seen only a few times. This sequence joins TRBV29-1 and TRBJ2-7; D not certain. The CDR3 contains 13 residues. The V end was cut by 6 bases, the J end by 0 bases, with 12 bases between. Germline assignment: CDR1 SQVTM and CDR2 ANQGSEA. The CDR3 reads CSVRVTSSYEQYF. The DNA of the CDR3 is TGCAGCGTCCGGGTCACGAGCTCCTACGAGCAGTACTTC.

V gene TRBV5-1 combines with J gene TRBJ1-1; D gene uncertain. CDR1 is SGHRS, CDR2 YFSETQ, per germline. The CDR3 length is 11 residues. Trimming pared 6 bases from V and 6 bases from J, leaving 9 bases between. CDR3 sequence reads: CASTFEAEAFF. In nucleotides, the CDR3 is TGCGCCAGCACTTTCGAGGCTGAAGCTTTCTTT.

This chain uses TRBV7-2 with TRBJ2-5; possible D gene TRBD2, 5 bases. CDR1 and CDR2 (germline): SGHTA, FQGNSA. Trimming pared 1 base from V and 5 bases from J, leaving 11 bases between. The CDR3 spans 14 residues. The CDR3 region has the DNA TGTGCCAGCAGCTTAGGTTTCCAGCGGGAGACCCAGTACTTC. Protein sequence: CASSLGFQRETQYF.

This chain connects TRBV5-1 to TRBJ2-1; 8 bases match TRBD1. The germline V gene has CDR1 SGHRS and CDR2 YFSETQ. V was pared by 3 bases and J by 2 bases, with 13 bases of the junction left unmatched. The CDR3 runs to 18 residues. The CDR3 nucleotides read TGCGCCAGCAGCTCGCTGGTACTGACAGGGGTCGCCTACAATGAGCAGTTCTTC. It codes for CASSSLVLTGVAYNEQFF.

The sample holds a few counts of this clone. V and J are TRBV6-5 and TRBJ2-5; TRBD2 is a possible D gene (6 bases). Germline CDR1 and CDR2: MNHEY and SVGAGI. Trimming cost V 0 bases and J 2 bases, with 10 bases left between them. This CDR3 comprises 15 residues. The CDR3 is CASSYSSRGQETQYF. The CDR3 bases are TGTGCCAGCAGTTACTCGTCCCGGGGGCAAGAGACCCAGTACTTC.

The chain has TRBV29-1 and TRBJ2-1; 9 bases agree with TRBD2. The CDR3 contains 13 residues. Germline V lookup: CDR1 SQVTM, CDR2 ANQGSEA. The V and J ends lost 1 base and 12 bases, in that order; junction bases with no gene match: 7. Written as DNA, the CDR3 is TGCAGCGTTGAAGGGGCTAGCGGGGTTATGCAGTTCTTC. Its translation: CSVEGASGVMQFF.

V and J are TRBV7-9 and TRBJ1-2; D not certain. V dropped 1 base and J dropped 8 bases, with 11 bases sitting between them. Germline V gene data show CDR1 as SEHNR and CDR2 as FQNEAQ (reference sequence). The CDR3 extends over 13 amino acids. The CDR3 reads CASSLERSPGYTF. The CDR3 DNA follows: TGTGCCAGCAGCTTAGAACGGTCACCCGGCTACACCTTC.

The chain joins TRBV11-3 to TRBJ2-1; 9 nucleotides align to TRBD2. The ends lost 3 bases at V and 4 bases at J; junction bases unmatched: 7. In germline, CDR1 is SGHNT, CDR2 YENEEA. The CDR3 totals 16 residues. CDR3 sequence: CASSFRAGGLYNEQFF. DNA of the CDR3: TGTGCCAGCAGCTTCCGAGCGGGGGGCCTTTACAATGAGCAGTTCTTC.

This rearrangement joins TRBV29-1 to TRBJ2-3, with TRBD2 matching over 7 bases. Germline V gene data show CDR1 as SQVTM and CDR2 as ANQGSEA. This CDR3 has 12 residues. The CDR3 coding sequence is TGCAGGGCGGGAGTTTCCACAGATACGCAGTATTTT. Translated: CRAGVSTDTQYF.

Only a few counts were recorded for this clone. The chain's CDR3 is CASSQSLEKAFF. The CDR3 coding sequence is TGTGCCAGCAGTCAGTCTTTGGAGAAAGCTTTCTTT. The rearrangement uses TRBV28 and TRBJ1-1; D call uncertain. Germline V gene data show CDR1 as MDHEN and CDR2 as SYDVKM. Deletions cut 5 bases from V and 9 bases from J, with 13 bases between. The CDR3 has 12 residues.

This CDR3 reads CASSSLYRGHAYEQYF. The CDR3 DNA reads TGTGCCAGCAGTTCCCTCTACAGGGGGCATGCCTACGAGCAGTACTTC. This chain connects TRBV28 to TRBJ2-7; TRBD1 matches 9 bases. Germline V gives CDR1 MDHEN, CDR2 SYDVKM. The V gene end was trimmed by 4 bases and the J gene end by 2 bases; junction bases not matched to a gene: 9. The CDR3 sequence is 16 residues long.

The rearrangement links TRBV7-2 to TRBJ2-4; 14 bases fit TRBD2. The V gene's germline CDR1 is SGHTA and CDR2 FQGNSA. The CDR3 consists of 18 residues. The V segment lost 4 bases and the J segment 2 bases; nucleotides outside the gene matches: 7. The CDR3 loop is CASSSGLAGAKTKNIQYF. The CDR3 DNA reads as TGTGCCAGCAGCTCGGGACTAGCGGGAGCCAAGACCAAAAACATTCAGTACTTC. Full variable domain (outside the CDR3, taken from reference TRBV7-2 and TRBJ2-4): GAGVSQSPSNKVTEKGKDVELRCDPISGHTALYWYRQSLGQGLEFLIYFQGNSAPDKSGLPSDRFSAERTGGSVSTLTIQRTQQEDSAVYLCASSSGLAGAKTKNIQYFGAGTRLSVL.

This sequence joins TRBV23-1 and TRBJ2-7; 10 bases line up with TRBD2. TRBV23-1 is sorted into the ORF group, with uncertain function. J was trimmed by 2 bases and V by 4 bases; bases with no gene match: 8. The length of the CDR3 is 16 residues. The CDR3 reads CASSPESLAGPYEQYF. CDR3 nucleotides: TGCGCCAGCAGTCCTGAATCACTAGCGGGACCCTACGAGCAGTACTTC.

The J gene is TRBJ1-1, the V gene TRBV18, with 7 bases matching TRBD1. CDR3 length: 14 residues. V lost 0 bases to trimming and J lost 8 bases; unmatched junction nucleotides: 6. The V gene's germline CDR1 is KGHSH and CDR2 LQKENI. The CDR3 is CASSPPQRQGEAFF. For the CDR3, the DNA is TGTGCCAGCTCACCACCGCAGAGACAGGGCGAAGCTTTCTTT.

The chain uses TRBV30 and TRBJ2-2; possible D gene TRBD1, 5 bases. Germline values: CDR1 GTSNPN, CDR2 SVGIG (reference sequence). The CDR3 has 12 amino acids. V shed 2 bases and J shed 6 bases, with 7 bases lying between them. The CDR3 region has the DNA TGTGCCTGGAGTAGGGGTCCCGGGGAGCTGTTTTTT. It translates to CAWSRGPGELFF.

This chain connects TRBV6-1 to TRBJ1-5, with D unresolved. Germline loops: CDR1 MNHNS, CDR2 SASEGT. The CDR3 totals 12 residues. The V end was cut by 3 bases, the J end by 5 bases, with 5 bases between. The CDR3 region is CASSDLYQPQHF. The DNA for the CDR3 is TGTGCCAGCAGTGACCTTTATCAGCCCCAGCATTTT.

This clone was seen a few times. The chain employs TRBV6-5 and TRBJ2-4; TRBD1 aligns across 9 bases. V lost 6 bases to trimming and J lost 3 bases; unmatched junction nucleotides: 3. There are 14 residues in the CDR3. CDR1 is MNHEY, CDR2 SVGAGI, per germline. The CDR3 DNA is TGTGCCAGCAGGTCGGGACAGGGCAAAAACATTCAGTACTTC. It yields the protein CASRSGQGKNIQYF.

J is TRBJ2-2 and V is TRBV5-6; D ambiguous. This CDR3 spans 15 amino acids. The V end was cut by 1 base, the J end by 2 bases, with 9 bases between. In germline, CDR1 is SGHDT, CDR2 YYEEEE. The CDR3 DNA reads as TGTGCCAGCAGCTTGTCCAGAATAAACACCGGGGAGCTGTTTTTT. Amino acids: CASSLSRINTGELFF.

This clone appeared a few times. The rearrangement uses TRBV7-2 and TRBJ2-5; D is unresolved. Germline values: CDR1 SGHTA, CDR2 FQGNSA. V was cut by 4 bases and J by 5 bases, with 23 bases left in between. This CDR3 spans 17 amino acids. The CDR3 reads CASSSEGGNLAEETQYF. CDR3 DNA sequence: TGTGCCAGCAGCTCAGAAGGCGGCAACCTCGCGGAGGAGACCCAGTACTTC.